The source of this T cell receptor beta chain is a study of CD8+ T cells in alopecia areata. Study details: Among treated patients, oral tofacitinib was administered at 5 to 10 mg twice daily.

Sample treatment: oral pan-JAK inhibitor, 5-10 mg twice daily. In regard to this clone: Antigen specificity is unknown.

Sequencing relied on a cDNA template that was reverse transcribed from extracted RNA. Measured with immunoSEQ multiplex PCR; TCRdb has only the in-frame clones, and not every one. The repertoire has approximately 200,000 clones, about 60% of them found once; the top ten carry 3% to 3.5%. The germline V gene encodes CDR1 SQVTM and CDR2 ANQGSEA. The CDR3 is 15 amino acids. Trimming took 2 bases from V and 1 from J, leaving 12 bases between them. Study-level results: In scalp samples, resident alphabeta T cells of normal skin are also sequenced.

The sequence came from a human donor with alopecia areata. The sample in question was CD4+ T cells sorted from blood, obtained at week 4, from a patient treated with tofacitinib. The genes are TRBV29-1 and TRBJ2-4; tentatively, D is TRBD1 or TRBD2 (6 bases each). The CDR3 sequence is CSVERGTSAKNIQYF. CDR3 DNA: TGCAGCGTTGAAAGGGGGACTTCCGCCAAAAACATTCAGTACTTC.